This note documents a single TCR beta chain sequence. The data were obtained in a study of shared clonotypes between healthy human individuals. Sequencing used immunoSEQ multiplex PCR; TCRdb keeps in-frame clones, though not all of them. The sample consists of over 1.4 million clones, 96% of them appearing once. The specimen was naive CD4+ T cells sorted from blood. Subset denoted: CD45RA+ positively selected. This TCR derives from a man aged 25 to 40 in good health.

As DNA, the CDR3 is TGTGCCAGCAGGGGACTCGGGACCAATGATAACTATGGCTACACCTTC. It specifies CASRGLGTNDNYGYTF. This chain joins TRBV27 and TRBJ1-2, with D possibly matching TRBD1 (5 bases). Trimming cost V 6 bases and J 1 base, with 18 bases left between them. CDR1 is MNHEY, CDR2 SMNVEV, per germline (reference sequence). The CDR3 runs 16 residues.